This T cell receptor beta chain was documented in a study of blood T cell repertoires in COVID-19. Study-wide background: T cells, B-cell-depleted T cells, or PBMCs supplied cDNA or gDNA.

The assay was immunoSEQ multiplex PCR, and TCRdb's table has in-frame clones only and misses some. The sample has hundreds of thousands of clones; 75% to 90% are singletons. The CDR3 is 13 residues long. The V end lost 6 bases, the J end lost 0 bases, and 9 bases lay between the germline ends. Germline lookup yields CDR1 SNHLY and CDR2 FYNNEI. Participants reported their clinical history, and cohort assignment relied on those reports. The source is a woman in her sixties or seventies who had recovered from COVID-19. The chain couples TRBV2 to TRBJ2-7, with D tentatively TRBD2 (6 bases). Material for sequencing was PBMCs or T cells enriched from blood (not recorded which). CDR3 sequence (DNA): TGTGCCAGCAGCCCTAGCGCCTCCTACGAGCAGTACTTC. Amino acid sequence: CASSPSASYEQYF.